Below, 22 T cell receptor beta chains from the same sample are listed, as sequenced in a study of control samples from healthy donors and cancer patients (dated by TCRdb to 2020 to 2021). Libraries were built with the immunoSEQ multiplex PCR assay. TCRdb took over this immuneACCESS table, retaining in-frame rearrangements with V and J assigned. Such tables are incomplete; in checked studies, under half of the missing clones stem from an unresolved V gene, and the remainder is unexplained. Present in this sample are roughly 150,000 clones, 88% of which were seen just once. Of the sample, roughly 1.7% falls within the top ten clones. Sequencing input: blood. The receptors stem from a man aged 18 to 30 in good health.

V usage is TRBV5-4 and J usage is TRBJ1-6, with 7 nucleotides matching TRBD1. Germline CDR1 reads SGHNT; CDR2 reads YYREEE (reference sequence). The CDR3 length is 15 residues. The V gene end was trimmed by 4 bases and the J gene end by 7 bases; junction bases not matched to a gene: 8. The CDR3 reads CASSRRQGQNSPLHF. In DNA form, the CDR3 reads TGTGCCAGCAGCCGTAGACAGGGTCAGAATTCACCCCTCCACTTT.

The chain uses TRBV7-8 and TRBJ2-5; unclear D gene. Trimming stripped 2 bases from V and 3 bases from J, with 7 bases between. Germline V gene data show CDR1 as SGHVS and CDR2 as FQNEAQ. The CDR3 runs to 13 residues. This CDR3 reads CASSLSGEETQYF. In DNA form, the CDR3 reads TGTGCCAGCAGCTTATCCGGAGAAGAGACCCAGTACTTC.

The chain links TRBV9 to TRBJ2-1, with TRBD2 identical over 8 bases. In germline, CDR1 is SGDLS, CDR2 YYNGEE. The CDR3 is 16 residues long. V shed 0 bases, J shed 3 bases, and the junction held 5 bases outside the gene matches. The CDR3 protein is CASSVEVLAGYNEQFF. Written as DNA, the CDR3 is TGTGCCAGCAGCGTAGAGGTCCTAGCGGGCTACAATGAGCAGTTCTTC.

This clone was observed a few times. The chain employs TRBV21-1 and TRBJ1-1; the table's D call of TRBD1 was not tested on the DNA. TRBV21-1 has pseudogene status. This CDR3 has 14 amino acids. The chain's CDR3 is CASSSKGENTEAFF. Here the CDR3 DNA reads TGTGCCAGCAGCTCGAAGGGGGAGAACACTGAAGCTTTCTTT.

This clone was picked up many times. The V gene is TRBV28, the J gene TRBJ1-4; weak D call: TRBD1 (6 bases). V gave up 5 bases and J gave up 8 bases, with 18 bases separating them. The germline CDR1 and CDR2 sequences are MDHEN and SYDVKM. The CDR3 totals 15 residues. CDR3 sequence (DNA): TGTGCCAGCAGTCCATCACAGGGCCGAGGGGAAAAACTGTTTTTT. Protein: CASSPSQGRGEKLFF.

The J gene is TRBJ2-7, the V gene TRBV4-1, with 8 bases that match TRBD1. Germline loops: CDR1 MGHRA, CDR2 YSYEKL. J was trimmed by 5 bases and V by 0 bases; bases with no gene match: 3. The CDR3 has 14 amino acids. The CDR3 DNA reads as TGCGCCAGCAGCCAAGACCCGACAGGGGACGAGCAGTACTTC. Amino acids: CASSQDPTGDEQYF.

This rearrangement joins TRBV30 to TRBJ2-7; TRBD2 matches at 8 bases. Trimming cost V 4 bases and J 3 bases; bases outside gene matches: 11. Germline CDR1 reads GTSNPN; CDR2 reads SVGIG (reference sequence). This CDR3 contains 15 residues. CDR3 in DNA: TGTGCCTGGACTGGGGATAGCGGGGTGATCTACGAGCAGTACTTC. Translated, it gives CAWTGDSGVIYEQYF. Using reference TRBV30 and TRBJ2-7 for the parts outside the CDR3, the full variable domain is SQTIHQWPATLVQPVGSPLSLECTVEGTSNPNLYWYRQAAGRGLQLLFYSVGIGQISSEVPQNLSASRPQDRQFILSSKKLLLSDSGFYLCAWTGDSGVIYEQYFGPGTRLTVT.

The gene calls are TRBV19 and TRBJ1-1, with D unclear. The CDR3 loop spans 16 amino acids. Per the germline V gene, CDR1 is LNHDA and CDR2 is SQIVND (reference sequence). Trimming pared 7 bases from V and 0 bases from J, leaving 18 bases between. The CDR3 spells CASKIWARSLNTEAFF. The CDR3 DNA sequence: TGTGCCAGTAAAATCTGGGCCCGAAGTTTGAACACTGAAGCTTTCTTT.

The table lists this clone with a count of one. J is TRBJ2-7 and V is TRBV6-6; TRBD1 is a possible D gene (7 bases). CDR1 and CDR2 from the germline V gene are MNHNY and SVGAGI (reference sequence). The CDR3 consists of 12 residues. Trimming stripped 5 bases from V and 6 bases from J, with 11 bases between. CDR3 DNA sequence: TGTGCCAGCAGTCAGGGGGGCTCCGAGCAGTACTTC. Translating it yields CASSQGGSEQYF.

The V gene is TRBV6-5, the J gene TRBJ1-6; no clear D. The CDR3 spans 13 residues. Germline V gene sequence: CDR1 MNHEY, CDR2 SVGAGI. V lost 7 bases and J 9 bases, leaving 13 bases between the germline ends. CDR3 residues: CASNRAPGSPLHF. DNA for the CDR3: TGTGCCAGCAACCGCGCCCCGGGTTCACCCCTCCACTTT.

The rearrangement uses TRBV9 and TRBJ1-1; a weak D match, TRBD1 (6 bases). V was clipped by 4 bases and J by 0 bases, with 16 bases between them. The CDR3 is 16 residues long. CDR1 and CDR2 from the germline V gene are SGDLS and YYNGEE. The CDR3 nucleotides read TGTGCCAGCAGCACGGGGGCGCTCGGGTTGAACACTGAAGCTTTCTTT. It specifies CASSTGALGLNTEAFF.

The chain couples TRBV5-6 to TRBJ2-3; 8 bases are shared with TRBD2. The V gene end was trimmed by 4 bases and the J gene end by 6 bases; junction bases not matched to a gene: 13. CDR1 is SGHDT and CDR2 is YYEEEE in the germline V gene. There are 16 residues in the CDR3. The CDR3 spells CASSPRVGGALDTQYF. CDR3 DNA sequence: TGTGCCAGCAGCCCCCGAGTCGGGGGGGCCTTGGATACGCAGTATTTT. The variable domain in full, completed from reference TRBV5-6 and TRBJ2-3, reads DAGVTQSPTHLIKTRGQQVTLRCSPKSGHDTVSWYQQALGQGPQFIFQYYEEEERQRGNFPDRFSGHQFPNYSSELNVNALLLGDSALYLCASSPRVGGALDTQYFGPGTRLTVL.

V usage is TRBV10-1 and J usage is TRBJ1-5, with 7 bases lining up with TRBD1. Germline values: CDR1 WNHNN, CDR2 SYGVQD (reference sequence). This CDR3 region has 14 residues. Trimming at V came to 6 bases and at J to 7 bases, leaving 9 bases not matched to a gene. CDR3 sequence (DNA): TGCGCCAGCAGACGACAGGGAAGGGGACAGCCCCAGCATTTT. Its translation: CASRRQGRGQPQHF.

The rearrangement links TRBV5-4 to TRBJ1-5; D call uncertain. Trimming shortened V by 2 bases and J by 4 bases, and 7 bases separated the two germline ends. There are 13 residues in the CDR3. The germline V gene has CDR1 SGHNT and CDR2 YYREEE (reference sequence). The CDR3 DNA reads as TGTGCCAGCAGCTTTGGAAAGAATCAGCCCCAGCATTTT. Residues: CASSFGKNQPQHF.

This chain joins TRBV4-2 and TRBJ1-2; no clear D gene. The germline V gene has CDR1 LGHNA and CDR2 YNFKEQ. V was shortened by 4 bases and J by 11 bases, with 23 bases between the two germline ends. The CDR3 has 15 amino acids. The CDR3 is CASSPRDKYGLGYTF. The CDR3 DNA reads TGTGCCAGCAGCCCCCGAGACAAATATGGTCTAGGGTACACCTTC.

The rearrangement joins TRBV29-1 to TRBJ1-1; tentatively, D is TRBD1 (5 bases). The length of the CDR3 is 14 residues. Trimming stripped 5 bases from V and 4 bases from J, with 17 bases between. The V gene's germline CDR1 is SQVTM and CDR2 ANQGSEA. CDR3 loop: CSVTEGISVTEAFF. CDR3 nucleotide sequence: TGCAGCGTTACCGAGGGGATCTCGGTCACTGAAGCTTTCTTT.

The rearrangement joins TRBV6-5 to TRBJ1-1, with 7 bases matching TRBD1. J lost 5 bases, V lost 0 bases, and 6 bases had no gene match. Germline CDR1 is MNHEY and CDR2 is SVGAGI. CDR3 size: 15 residues. CDR3 DNA sequence: TGTGCCAGCAGTTACTCGAGCAGGGGGAGGACTGAAGCTTTCTTT. Translated, it gives CASSYSSRGRTEAFF.

This clone was seen a few times. The chain links TRBV12-3 or TRBV12-4 to TRBJ1-1; D is unclear. This CDR3 contains 12 residues. Trimming removed 4 bases from V and 3 bases from J, with 6 bases in between. DNA for the CDR3: TGTGCCAGCAGTTGGGAAGACACTGAAGCTTTCTTT. Protein sequence: CASSWEDTEAFF.

The chain carries TRBV19 and TRBJ2-3, with 10 bases aligning to TRBD1. The junction had 3 bases not matched to a gene; V was cut back by 5 bases and J by 1 base. This CDR3 spans 15 amino acids. The V gene's germline CDR1 is LNHDA and CDR2 SQIVND (reference sequence). In DNA, the CDR3 is TGTGCCAGTAGTCAAGGACAGGGGGGCACAGATACGCAGTATTTT. Protein: CASSQGQGGTDTQYF.

In nucleotides, the CDR3 is TGTGCCAGCAGCGTAGACAACACCATATATTTT. Translation: CASSVDNTIYF. The gene calls are TRBV9 and TRBJ1-3; D call uncertain. CDR3 length: 11 residues. From germline, CDR1 is SGDLS and CDR2 YYNGEE. V shed 0 bases and J shed 7 bases, with 2 bases lying between them.

In this sample, this clone turned up a few times. This chain joins TRBV19 and TRBJ1-6, with 7 bases that match TRBD1. The CDR3 is made up of 14 amino acids. Per germline, CDR1 LNHDA and CDR2 SQIVND (reference sequence). V gave up 6 bases and J gave up 5 bases; unmatched junction bases: 4. CDR3 DNA: TGTGCCAGTAGCTCGGACAGGAATAATTCACCCCTCCACTTT. This encodes CASSSDRNNSPLHF.

This chain joins TRBV7-9 and TRBJ1-5; D uncertain. The germline CDR1 and CDR2 sequences are SEHNR and FQNEAQ (reference sequence). The V end lost 4 bases, the J end lost 11 bases, and 15 bases lay between the germline ends. The CDR3 spans 13 residues. CDR3 sequence (DNA): TGTGCCAGCAGCTCCCCCCGGCAGGAGACCCAGCATTTT. This sequence encodes CASSSPRQETQHF.